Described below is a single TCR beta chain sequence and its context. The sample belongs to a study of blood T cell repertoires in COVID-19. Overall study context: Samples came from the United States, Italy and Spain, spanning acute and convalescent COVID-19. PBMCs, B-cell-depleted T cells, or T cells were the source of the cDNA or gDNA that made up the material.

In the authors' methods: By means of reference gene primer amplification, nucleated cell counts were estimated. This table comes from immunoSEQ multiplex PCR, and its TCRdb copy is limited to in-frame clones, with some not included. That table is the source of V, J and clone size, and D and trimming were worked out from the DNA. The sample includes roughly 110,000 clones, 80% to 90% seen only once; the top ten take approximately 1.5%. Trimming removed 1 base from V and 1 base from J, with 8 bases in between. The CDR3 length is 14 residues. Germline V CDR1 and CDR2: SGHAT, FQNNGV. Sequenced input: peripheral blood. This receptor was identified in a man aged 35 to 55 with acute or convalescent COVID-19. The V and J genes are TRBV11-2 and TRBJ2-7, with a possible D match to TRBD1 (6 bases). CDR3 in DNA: TGTGCCAGCAGCTTAGTAGGGGGATCCTACGAGCAGTACTTC. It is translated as CASSLVGGSYEQYF.